One and the same sample provided the 25 T cell receptor beta chains below, sequenced in a study of blood T cell repertoires in COVID-19. Profiling relied on immunoSEQ multiplex PCR, and the TCRdb table lists in-frame clones only, not all of them. The profile shows 650,000 to 800,000 clones, 85% to 90% of them singletons. The source material was peripheral blood. All receptors derive from a woman in her late teens or twenties with acute or convalescent COVID-19.

The chain joins TRBV19 to TRBJ2-6; TRBD1 agrees at 8 bases. Germline V lookup: CDR1 LNHDA, CDR2 SQIVND (reference sequence). The CDR3 has 17 amino acids. The trim removed 7 bases at V and 0 bases at J, leaving 8 bases unmatched. The CDR3 DNA reads TGTGCCAGTACCGATGACAGGGGCGGCTCTGGGGCCAACGTCCTGACTTTC. It encodes CASTDDRGGSGANVLTF.

The genes are TRBV5-4 and TRBJ1-2; no definite D call. Trimming left V 0 bases short and J 0 bases short, with 9 bases between. CDR3 length: 15 amino acids. From germline, CDR1 is SGHNT and CDR2 YYREEE (reference sequence). DNA of the CDR3: TGTGCCAGCAGCTTGGACAGAGTAGCTAACTATGGCTACACCTTC. This sequence encodes CASSLDRVANYGYTF.

The chain links TRBV5-6 to TRBJ2-2; tentatively, D is TRBD1 (6 bases). Per the germline V gene, CDR1 is SGHDT and CDR2 is YYEEEE. Trimming took off 4 bases at V and 9 bases at J, with 22 bases between the two ends. The CDR3 runs to 16 residues. This CDR3 is CASSIARGIKPRELFF. The CDR3 DNA reads TGTGCCAGCAGCATAGCTAGGGGGATTAAGCCCCGGGAGCTGTTTTTT. Full variable domain (missing parts from reference TRBV5-6 and TRBJ2-2): DAGVTQSPTHLIKTRGQQVTLRCSPKSGHDTVSWYQQALGQGPQFIFQYYEEEERQRGNFPDRFSGHQFPNYSSELNVNALLLGDSALYLCASSIARGIKPRELFFGEGSRLTVL.

This chain uses TRBV5-1 with TRBJ1-1; tentatively, D is TRBD1 (5 bases). V was clipped by 2 bases and J by 3 bases, with 11 bases between them. Per germline, CDR1 SGHRS and CDR2 YFSETQ. The CDR3 has 14 amino acids. CDR3 in DNA: TGCGCCAGCAGCTTACCAGGGTTCGACACTGAAGCTTTCTTT. Translating it yields CASSLPGFDTEAFF.

The chain combines TRBV24-1 with TRBJ2-7; 8 bases fit TRBD1. Trimming removed 4 bases from V and 0 bases from J; junction bases left unmatched: 19. In germline, CDR1 is KGHDR, CDR2 SFDVKD. The length of the CDR3 is 20 residues. In DNA form, the CDR3 reads TGTGCCACCAGTGACCCCCGAAGGGACAGGACTACTATGATCTCCTACGAGCAGTACTTC. This codes for CATSDPRRDRTTMISYEQYF.

The chain is built from TRBV5-1 and TRBJ2-1; 10 bases align to TRBD2. The V and J ends lost 3 bases and 2 bases, in that order; junction bases with no gene match: 2. CDR1 SGHRS and CDR2 YFSETQ come from the germline V gene. The CDR3 length is 15 residues. The CDR3 region is CASSSAGGTYNEQFF. CDR3 bases: TGCGCCAGCAGCTCAGCGGGGGGGACCTACAATGAGCAGTTCTTC.

The chain uses TRBV5-8 and TRBJ1-2; D is ambiguous. The V gene lost 0 bases and the J gene lost 6 bases, with 9 bases spanning the gap. This CDR3 has 13 amino acids. Germline CDR1 and CDR2: SGHTS and YDEGEE. CDR3 in amino acids: CASSLEERDGYTF. CDR3 sequence (DNA): TGTGCCAGCAGCTTGGAAGAGAGGGATGGCTACACCTTC.

The gene calls are TRBV5-1 and TRBJ1-2, with D possibly matching TRBD1 (5 bases). There are 14 residues in the CDR3. V was pared by 4 bases and J by 3 bases, with 13 bases between. Looked up from germline, CDR1 is SGHRS and CDR2 is YFSETQ. CDR3 sequence: CASSGQGSDYGYTF. CDR3 in DNA: TGCGCCAGCAGCGGGCAGGGAAGTGACTATGGCTACACCTTC.

CDR3 bases: TGTGCCAGCAGTACTTCCAGGGAGGTTGGGGGCTACACCTTC. This translates into CASSTSREVGGYTF. The gene calls are TRBV6-6 and TRBJ1-2; D might be TRBD1 (5 bases). V was clipped by 5 bases and J by 8 bases, with 18 bases between them. CDR1 MNHNY and CDR2 SVGAGI come from the germline V gene (reference sequence). The CDR3 runs 14 residues.

The chain combines TRBV24-1 with TRBJ1-2, with 8 bases lining up with TRBD1. There are 15 residues in the CDR3. With 2 bases clipped from V and 8 bases from J, the junction kept 9 bases outside the gene matches. Germline values: CDR1 KGHDR, CDR2 SFDVKD. CDR3 nucleotide sequence: TGTGCCACCAGTGATTCCTCGACAGGGGTAAGGGGCTACACCTTC. Translation: CATSDSSTGVRGYTF.

The J gene is TRBJ2-3, the V gene TRBV6-5, with D possibly TRBD2 on 6 matching bases. V shed 6 bases and J shed 2 bases, with 15 bases lying between them. This CDR3 region has 15 residues. The germline CDR1 and CDR2 sequences are MNHEY and SVGAGI. The CDR3 sequence: CASSLGAGLTDTQYF. The DNA for the CDR3 is TGTGCCAGCAGCCTAGGGGCGGGGCTCACAGATACGCAGTATTTT.

V usage is TRBV7-2 and J usage is TRBJ1-2; TRBD1 aligns across 9 bases. J lost 5 bases, V lost 5 bases, and 6 bases had no gene match. From germline, CDR1 is SGHTA and CDR2 FQGNSA. The CDR3 sequence is 14 residues long. CDR3 in amino acids: CASSARDRVYGYTF. Written as DNA, the CDR3 is TGTGCCAGCAGCGCCCGGGACAGGGTATATGGCTACACCTTC.

About this clone: Other DNA sequences in the same sample also yield this CDR3. The chain joins TRBV7-9 to TRBJ1-5; D may be TRBD1 (5 bases). Germline lookup yields CDR1 SEHNR and CDR2 FQNEAQ (reference sequence). The CDR3 length is 14 residues. V was clipped by 2 bases and J by 6 bases, with 11 bases between them. The CDR3 coding sequence is TGTGCCAGCAGCTTATCGCAGGGAGGTCAGCCCCAGCATTTT. Its protein is CASSLSQGGQPQHF.

The chain uses TRBV7-8 and TRBJ2-5; 10 nucleotides line up with TRBD2. The length of the CDR3 is 14 residues. The ends lost 6 bases at V and 0 bases at J; junction bases unmatched: 1. Germline CDR1 and CDR2: SGHVS and FQNEAQ. In DNA form, the CDR3 reads TGTGCCAGCAGTAGCGGGGGGTACCAAGAGACCCAGTACTTC. As protein: CASSSGGYQETQYF. Variable domain in full (rest from reference TRBV7-8 and TRBJ2-5): GAGVSQSPRYKVAKRGQDVALRCDPISGHVSLFWYQQALGQGPEFLTYFQNEAQLDKSGLPSDRFFAERPEGSVSTLKIQRTQQEDSAVYLCASSSGGYQETQYFGPGTRLLVL.

The V and J genes are TRBV7-2 and TRBJ1-2, with D perhaps TRBD1 (5 bases). Germline CDR1 SGHTA, CDR2 FQGNSA. The CDR3 is 13 residues long. V was pared by 4 bases and J by 4 bases, with 10 bases between. The CDR3 protein is CASSSRQIYGYTF. In DNA, the CDR3 is TGTGCCAGCAGCTCGCGACAGATCTATGGCTACACCTTC.

This clone was seen only a few times. V usage is TRBV29-1 and J usage is TRBJ1-2; a possible D gene is TRBD1 (5 bases). Trimming stripped 3 bases from V and 4 bases from J, with 21 bases between. CDR1 and CDR2 from the germline V gene are SQVTM and ANQGSEA. The CDR3 sequence is 16 residues long. In DNA, the CDR3 is TGCAGCGTTGAGGGGTTAACCGACGGGGGGGGCTATGGCTACACCTTC. Its translation: CSVEGLTDGGGYGYTF. The variable domain in full, completed from reference TRBV29-1 and TRBJ1-2, reads SAVISQKPSRDICQRGTSLTIQCQVDSQVTMMFWYRQQPGQSLTLIATANQGSEATYESGFVIDKFPISRPNLTFSTLTVSNMSPEDSSIYLCSVEGLTDGGGYGYTFGSGTRLTVV.

The V and J genes are TRBV20-1 and TRBJ2-2; possibly TRBD2 for D (6 bases). V dropped 3 bases and J dropped 3 bases, with 17 bases sitting between them. Per germline, CDR1 DFQATT and CDR2 SNEGSKA (reference sequence). The CDR3 is made up of 16 amino acids. The CDR3 coding sequence is TGCAGTGCTAGTGGGTTGGGGGGTCCCGACACCGGGGAGCTGTTTTTT. It translates to CSASGLGGPDTGELFF.

This chain links TRBV5-8 with TRBJ2-1; 8 nucleotides match TRBD1. CDR3 size: 14 residues. The V segment lost 4 bases and the J segment 8 bases; nucleotides outside the gene matches: 8. CDR1 SGHTS and CDR2 YDEGEE come from the germline V gene. The CDR3 DNA follows: TGTGCCAGCAGCCCGCGGACAGGGATCTATGAGCAGTTCTTC. Translated: CASSPRTGIYEQFF.

The chain uses TRBV6-5 and TRBJ2-3; no definite D call. V was cut by 4 bases and J by 1 base, with 9 bases left in between. Germline V gene data show CDR1 as MNHEY and CDR2 as SVGAGI. This CDR3 is 14 amino acids long. Here the CDR3 reads CASSSVIRTDTQYF. CDR3 nucleotide sequence: TGTGCCAGCAGTTCGGTGATTCGCACAGATACGCAGTATTTT.

The V call is TRBV28, the J call TRBJ2-3; the D is unclear. Trimming left V 5 bases short and J 6 bases short, with 6 bases between. Looked up from germline, CDR1 is MDHEN and CDR2 is SYDVKM. This CDR3 contains 11 residues. The CDR3 region has the DNA TGTGCCAGCAGTCCCCGGGATACGCAGTATTTT. This translates into CASSPRDTQYF.

V is TRBV14 and J is TRBJ1-2; D unclear. Germline-derived CDR1 and CDR2 are SGHDN and FVKESK. This CDR3 has 13 amino acids. V gave up 9 bases and J gave up 0 bases, with 11 bases separating them. CDR3 sequence reads: CARSGPSNYGYTF. CDR3 DNA sequence: TGTGCCAGGTCGGGTCCTTCTAACTATGGCTACACCTTC.

V gene TRBV12-5 combines with J gene TRBJ1-2; 7 bases fit TRBD1. J was trimmed by 6 bases and V by 5 bases; bases with no gene match: 9. The CDR3 contains 14 residues. Germline V gives CDR1 LGHNT, CDR2 FRNRAP. The CDR3 sequence: CASGLSNRGHGYTF. The DNA of the CDR3 is TGTGCTAGTGGTCTCTCGAACAGGGGTCATGGCTACACCTTC.

This sequence joins TRBV7-9 and TRBJ1-4, with 9 bases that match TRBD1. Trimming took 1 base from V and 7 from J; bases not matched to a gene: 7. The germline V gene encodes CDR1 SEHNR and CDR2 FQNEAQ (reference sequence). The CDR3 covers 16 residues. The CDR3 DNA reads TGTGCCAGCAGCTTAGGAGGCGTGGACAGGGGTGAAAAACTGTTTTTT. Protein sequence: CASSLGGVDRGEKLFF.

The V and J genes are TRBV13 and TRBJ1-2; 7 bases align to TRBD1. Germline lookup yields CDR1 PRHDT and CDR2 FYEKMQ (reference sequence). V gave up 2 bases and J gave up 6 bases; unmatched junction bases: 6. This CDR3 is 14 amino acids long. CDR3 DNA sequence: TGTGCCAGCAGCTTATTTAAGGGGGCGGATGGCTACACCTTC. It codes for CASSLFKGADGYTF.

This sequence joins TRBV7-9 and TRBJ2-7; 7 positions match TRBD1. This CDR3 has 13 amino acids. Germline CDR1 SEHNR, CDR2 FQNEAQ (reference sequence). J was trimmed by 2 bases and V by 6 bases; bases with no gene match: 4. The CDR3 loop reads CASSPTGTYEQYF. The CDR3 coding sequence is TGTGCCAGCAGTCCGACAGGGACCTACGAGCAGTACTTC.